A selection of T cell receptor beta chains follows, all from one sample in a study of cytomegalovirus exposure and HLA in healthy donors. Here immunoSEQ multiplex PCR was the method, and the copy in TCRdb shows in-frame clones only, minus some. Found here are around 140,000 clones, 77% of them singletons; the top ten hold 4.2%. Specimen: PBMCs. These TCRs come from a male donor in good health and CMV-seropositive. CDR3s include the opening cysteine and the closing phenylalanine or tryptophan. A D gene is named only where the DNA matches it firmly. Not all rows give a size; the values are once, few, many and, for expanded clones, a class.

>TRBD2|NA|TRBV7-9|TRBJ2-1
TGTGCCAGCAGCTCGACATCTAGCGGGAGCATTTATGAGCAGTTCTTC
CASSSTSSGSIYEQFF
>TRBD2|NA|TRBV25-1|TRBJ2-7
TGTGCCAGCAGCCTCAGGACTAGCGGGACGGAGCAGTACTTC
CASSLRTSGTEQYF
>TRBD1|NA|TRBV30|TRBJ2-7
TGTGCCTGGAGTTTCGCACAGGGGTACGAGCAGTACTTC
CAWSFAQGYEQYF
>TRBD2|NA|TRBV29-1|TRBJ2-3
TGCAGCGTTCCACCTGGGGGGACTAGCGGGAAGACAGATACGCAGTATTTT
CSVPPGGTSGKTDTQYF
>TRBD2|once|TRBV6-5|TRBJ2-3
TGTGCCAGCAATTTGGGCGGGAGGGCAGATACGCAGTATTTT
CASNLGGRADTQYF
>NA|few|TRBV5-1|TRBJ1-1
TGCGCCAGCAGCCTACAGGGGAACACTGAAGCTTTCTTT
CASSLQGNTEAFF
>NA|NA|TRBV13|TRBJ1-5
TGTGCCAGCAGCTTCTATGGTCAGCCCCAGCATTTT
CASSFYGQPQHF
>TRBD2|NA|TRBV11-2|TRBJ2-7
TGTGCCAGCAGCTTACGGGCGGGGGGTATATACGAGCAGTACTTC
CASSLRAGGIYEQYF
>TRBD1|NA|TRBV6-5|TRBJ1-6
TGTGCCAGCAGTAAAGGACAGGCTCGTAATTCACCCCTCCACTTT
CASSKGQARNSPLHF
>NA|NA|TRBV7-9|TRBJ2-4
TGTGCCAGCAGCTTAGCGCTAGGTCTCGCGGGGGCCAAAAACATTCAGTACTTC
CASSLALGLAGAKNIQYF
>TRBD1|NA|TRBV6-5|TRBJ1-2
TGTGCCAGCAGTGAAGGGACAGGCGGTGGCTACACCTTC
CASSEGTGGGYTF
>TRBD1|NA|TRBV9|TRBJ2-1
TGTGCCAGCAGCCCCACCGCCGGACAGGGGTCCCATGAGCAGTTCTTC
CASSPTAGQGSHEQFF
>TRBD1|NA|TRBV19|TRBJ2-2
TGTGCCAGTACCCCCTTGGGACAGGCGAACACCGGGGAGCTGTTTTTT
CASTPLGQANTGELFF
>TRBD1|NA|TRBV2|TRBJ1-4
TGTGCCAGCAGGGACCAGGGGGATGAAAGTGAAAAACTGTTTTTT
CASRDQGDESEKLFF
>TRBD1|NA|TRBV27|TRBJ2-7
TGTGCCAGCAGTCCGAGACAGGGGTTGGGCGAGCAGTACTTC
CASSPRQGLGEQYF
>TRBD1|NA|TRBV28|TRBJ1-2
TGTGCCAGCAGTGCTGAGGCTCCGGGACAGCCCCTCTATGGCTACACCTTC
CASSAEAPGQPLYGYTF
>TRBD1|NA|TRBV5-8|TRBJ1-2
TGTGCCAGCAGCTACACCCGGACAGGGGATGGCTACACCTTC
CASSYTRTGDGYTF
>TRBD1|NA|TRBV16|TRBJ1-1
TGTGCCAGCAGCCAGGAAACGGGGACAGCCGAAGCTTTCTTT
CASSQETGTAEAFF
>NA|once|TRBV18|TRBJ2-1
TGTGCCAGCTCACCCACGGACAGAAATGAGCAGTTCTTC
CASSPTDRNEQFF
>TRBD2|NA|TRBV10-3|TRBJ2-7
TGTGCCATCAGTGGGCCTAGCGGGGGTCTAACCTCCATTACCTACGAGCAGTACTTC
CAISGPSGGLTSITYEQYF
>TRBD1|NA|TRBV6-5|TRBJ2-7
TGTGCCAGCAGTGCCTACAGGGGGCCCTCCTACGAGCAGTACTTC
CASSAYRGPSYEQYF
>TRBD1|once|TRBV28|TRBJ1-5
TGTGCCAGCAGTTTGATCCGGGACAGTGGGACTCAGCCCCAGCATTTT
CASSLIRDSGTQPQHF
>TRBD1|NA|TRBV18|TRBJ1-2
TGTGCCAGCTCACCACCTTCGGACAGGGATGGCTACACCTTC
CASSPPSDRDGYTF
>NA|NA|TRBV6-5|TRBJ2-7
TGTGCCAGCAGCCGACTGGGGGCCACAAGCGAGCAGTACTTC
CASSRLGATSEQYF
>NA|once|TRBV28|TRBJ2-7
TGTGCCAGCATTCTTAGGGGGAATTTACTGGACGAGCAGTACTTC
CASILRGNLLDEQYF
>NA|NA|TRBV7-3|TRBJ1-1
TGTGCCAGCAGCTCGGGAGGGGGGAGCACTGAAGCTTTCTTT
CASSSGGGSTEAFF
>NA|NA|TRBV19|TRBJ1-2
TGTGCCAGTAGCAGAGAAGAGGGTCGGTATGGCTACACCTTC
CASSREEGRYGYTF
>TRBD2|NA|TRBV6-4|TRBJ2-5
TGTGCCAGCAGTGACTCGTCAGCGGGGGGGCCGGAGACCCAGTACTTC
CASSDSSAGGPETQYF
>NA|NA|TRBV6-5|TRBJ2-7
TGTGCCAGCAGTTACTCTACAGGAATTTTATACGAGCAGTACTTC
CASSYSTGILYEQYF
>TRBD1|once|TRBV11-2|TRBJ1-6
TGTGCCAGCAGAACCGGGACAGGAGTCACCTATAATTCACCCCTCCACTTT
CASRTGTGVTYNSPLHF
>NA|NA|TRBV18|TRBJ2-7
TGTGCCAGCTCAGAGCAGGGGCAGGATAGGGAGTACTTC
CASSEQGQDREYF
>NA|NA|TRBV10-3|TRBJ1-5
TGTGCCATCGGAGAGAGGCAGCCCCAGCATTTT
CAIGERQPQHF
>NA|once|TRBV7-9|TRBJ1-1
TGTGCCAGCAGCTTAGGACGAGGGAGAACGGGAGGTACTGAAGCTTCCTTT
CASSLGRGRTGGTEASF
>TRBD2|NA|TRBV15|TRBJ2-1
TGTGCCACCAGCAGAATGCCGGGACTAGCGGGAGAGGGCGAGGTGAATGAGCAGTTCTTC
CATSRMPGLAGEGEVNEQFF
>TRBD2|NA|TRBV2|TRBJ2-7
TGTGCCAGCAGTGCAGGGCAACTAGCGGGAGGGCCATTC
CASSAGQLAGGPF
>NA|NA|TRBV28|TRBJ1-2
TGTGCCAGCAGTTTGATATCAGGGTATGGCTACACCTTC
CASSLISGYGYTF
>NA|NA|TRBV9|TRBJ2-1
TGTGCCAGCAGCCCCCAGGAGGATGAGCAGTTCTTC
CASSPQEDEQFF
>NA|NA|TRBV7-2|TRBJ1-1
TGTGCCAGCACCCAGTACCGGGGGTTGTTCTTT
CASTQYRGLFF
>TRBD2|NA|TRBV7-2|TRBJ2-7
TGTGCCAGCAGCCAACCCGGGGTGGGGCGGGGGGGCCCTCAGCAGTACTTC
CASSQPGVGRGGPQQYF
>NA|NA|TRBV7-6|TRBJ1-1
TGTGCCAGCAGCTTAGCAGAGGGCTCTGAAGCTTTCTTT
CASSLAEGSEAFF
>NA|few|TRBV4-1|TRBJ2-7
TGCGCCAGCAGCCACCCAGGGATCTCCTACGAGCAGTACTTC
CASSHPGISYEQYF
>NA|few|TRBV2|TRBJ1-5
TGTGCCAGCAGTGCGGCAGGGCTTCAGCCCCAGCATTTT
CASSAAGLQPQHF
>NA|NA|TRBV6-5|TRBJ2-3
TGTGCCAGCAGCTTGGGACTCCCCACAGATACGCAGTATTTT
CASSLGLPTDTQYF
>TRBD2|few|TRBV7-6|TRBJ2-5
TGTGCCAGCAGCCCTCCTAGTAGCGGGGCCCAAGAGACCCAGTACTTC
CASSPPSSGAQETQYF
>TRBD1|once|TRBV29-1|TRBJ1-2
TGCAGCGTCCCAGGGGGTGGCTACACCTTC
CSVPGGGYTF
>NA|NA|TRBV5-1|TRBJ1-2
TGCGCCAGCAGCTTGGCCAGTGACTATGGCTACACCTTC
CASSLASDYGYTF
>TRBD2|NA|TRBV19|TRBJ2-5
TGTGCCAGTAGTATAGATTTTGGACTAGCGGGAGACCGGTTGAAGACCCAGTACTTC
CASSIDFGLAGDRLKTQYF